The TCR beta chain described here comes from a study of siplizumab effects on memory and regulatory T cells. Study-wide findings and caveats: Naive T cell populations appeared to exhibit greater diversity than memory cells and appeared to be major alloresponse contributors. Only a minority of proliferating CD4+ or CD8+ clones had an assignable naive or memory phenotype, with roughly 80-95% lacking one. The authors mapped only a minor fraction of alloreactive clones to unstimulated subsets.

J was trimmed by 3 bases and V by 8 bases; bases with no gene match: 10. This CDR3 is built from 16 residues. Per germline, CDR1 MGHRA and CDR2 YSYEKL. Clones were read by immunoSEQ multiplex PCR, and TCRdb kept only the in-frame ones, dropping some. Here the sample spans about 100,000 clones, around 90% being singletons. A word on this clone: Its matching antigen is unknown.

This chain joins TRBV4-1 and TRBJ2-2, with TRBD2 matching 9 bases. Specimen: CD4+ T cells sorted from blood. The clonotype comes from a human donor in good health. Some clones in this sample may be carry-over from other donors' samples. As DNA, the CDR3 is TGCGCCAGCGCCGGAGGGACTAGCATTCACACCGGGGAGCTGTTTTTT. Protein product: CASAGGTSIHTGELFF.